The 17 T cell receptor beta chains reported below all come from one sample, sequenced in a study of CXCR3-negative and CXCR3-positive naive CD8 T cells. Preparation of TRB cDNA libraries relied on 5' RACE carrying UMI labels. TCRdb reanalyzed the 5' RACE reads and collapses them to one entry per CDR3 protein, without DNA. Across approximately 41,000 distinct CDR3 sequences, the top ten clones capture around 15% of the sample. Sample: memory CD8+ T cells from blood. Every receptor here comes from a human donor in good health. Some clones in this sample may be carry-over from other donors' samples.

The chain links TRBV12-3 or TRBV12-4 to TRBJ1-1; TCRdb's D call of TRBD1 is untestable without DNA. CDR3 length: 14 residues. This CDR3 is CASSPPDRGTEAFF.

The rearrangement links TRBV12-3 or TRBV12-4 to TRBJ2-7; with no DNA, the TCRdb D assignment of TRBD1 cannot be verified. The CDR3 extends over 13 amino acids. The CDR3 reads CASRQTASYEQYF.

J is TRBJ2-1 and V is TRBV10-1; there is no DNA to check the TCRdb D call of TRBD2. The CDR3 runs to 15 residues. CDR1 is WNHNN, CDR2 SYGVQD, per germline (reference sequence). The CDR3 region is CASSEASGGYNEQFF.

This chain joins TRBV5-1 and TRBJ2-7; TCRdb's D call, TRBD1, is unchecked because there is no DNA. This CDR3 comprises 15 residues. The germline gives CDR1 SGHRS, CDR2 YFSETQ. The CDR3 loop is CASSLGGGGFSEQYF.

The rearrangement joins TRBV7-2 to TRBJ1-2; TCRdb proposes TRBD1, but this gene call is untestable without DNA. This CDR3 is 15 amino acids long. Per the germline V gene, CDR1 is SGHTA and CDR2 is FQGNSA. The CDR3: CASSLSGGLDYGYTF.

V usage is TRBV6-6 and J usage is TRBJ2-1; TCRdb's assignment of TRBD2 cannot be checked, as there is no DNA. This CDR3 comprises 15 residues. In germline, CDR1 is MNHNY, CDR2 SVGAGI (reference sequence). Here the CDR3 reads CASSGDWSSYNEQFF.

The chain employs TRBV20-1 and TRBJ2-3; absent DNA, TCRdb's TRBD2 call cannot be checked. The germline V gene encodes CDR1 DFQATT and CDR2 SNEGSKA (reference sequence). The CDR3 covers 15 residues. CDR3 in amino acids: CSARAGAPSTDTQYF.

The CDR3 spells CASSSPGQISDEQYF. The rearrangement joins TRBV11-2 to TRBJ2-7; the TCRdb call, TRBD1, lacks DNA for checking. Germline V gene data show CDR1 as SGHAT and CDR2 as FQNNGV. The CDR3 contains 15 residues.

V gene TRBV5-4 combines with J gene TRBJ2-7. The CDR3 spans 14 residues. Germline-derived CDR1 and CDR2 are SGHNT and YYREEE (reference sequence). The CDR3 here is CASSFNGRPYEQYF.

The chain has TRBV7-9 and TRBJ2-1; TCRdb's assignment of TRBD1 cannot be checked, as there is no DNA. Germline-derived CDR1 and CDR2 are SEHNR and FQNEAQ (reference sequence). The CDR3 sequence is 15 residues long. This CDR3 is CASSLQGNSYNEQFF. The complete variable domain, with remaining parts taken from reference TRBV7-9 and TRBJ2-1, reads DTGVSQNPRHKITKRGQNVTFRCDPISEHNRLYWYRQTLGQGPEFLTYFQNEAQLEKSRLLSDRFSAERPKGSFSTLEIQRTEQGDSAMYLCASSLQGNSYNEQFFGPGTRLTVL.

The chain is built from TRBV30 and TRBJ2-3; TCRdb's D call of TRBD2 is untestable without DNA. Germline loops: CDR1 GTSNPN, CDR2 SVGIG (reference sequence). The CDR3 sequence is 16 residues long. CDR3 protein: CAWNRGLAGSTDTQYF.

The CDR3 sequence is CASEGQDSRGYEQYF. The chain combines TRBV28 with TRBJ2-7; TCRdb returns TRBD1, unconfirmable since there is no DNA. CDR3 length equals 15 residues. Germline V gene data show CDR1 as MDHEN and CDR2 as SYDVKM.

The CDR3 here is CASSLVPGQGYGKLFF. This chain connects TRBV7-9 to TRBJ1-4; lacking DNA, the TRBD1 call made by TCRdb goes unchecked. CDR1 and CDR2 (germline): SEHNR, FQNEAQ (reference sequence). This CDR3 is 16 amino acids long.

CDR3 protein: CASLGPPGRPQGTYVSQYF. This sequence joins TRBV25-1 and TRBJ2-3; lacking DNA, the TRBD1 call made by TCRdb goes unchecked. The CDR3 covers 19 residues. Per germline, CDR1 MGHDK and CDR2 SYGVNS.

The chain combines TRBV4-3 with TRBJ2-7; TCRdb's D gene call, TRBD2, goes unchecked for lack of DNA. Germline V gene lookup returns CDR1 LGHNA and CDR2 YSLEER. The CDR3 length is 15 residues. CDR3 protein: CASSQDSGGIYEQYF.

The J gene is TRBJ2-1, the V gene TRBV9; TCRdb's assignment of TRBD1 cannot be checked, as there is no DNA. The germline CDR1 and CDR2 sequences are SGDLS and YYNGEE. CDR3 length: 19 residues. CDR3: CASSVVRYRTGDSYNEQFF.

The chain joins TRBV7-6 to TRBJ2-7; without DNA, the TCRdb call of TRBD1 cannot be checked. The CDR3 runs to 14 residues. Germline assignment: CDR1 SGHVS and CDR2 FNYEAQ. CDR3 amino acids: CASSLVGALDEQYF.